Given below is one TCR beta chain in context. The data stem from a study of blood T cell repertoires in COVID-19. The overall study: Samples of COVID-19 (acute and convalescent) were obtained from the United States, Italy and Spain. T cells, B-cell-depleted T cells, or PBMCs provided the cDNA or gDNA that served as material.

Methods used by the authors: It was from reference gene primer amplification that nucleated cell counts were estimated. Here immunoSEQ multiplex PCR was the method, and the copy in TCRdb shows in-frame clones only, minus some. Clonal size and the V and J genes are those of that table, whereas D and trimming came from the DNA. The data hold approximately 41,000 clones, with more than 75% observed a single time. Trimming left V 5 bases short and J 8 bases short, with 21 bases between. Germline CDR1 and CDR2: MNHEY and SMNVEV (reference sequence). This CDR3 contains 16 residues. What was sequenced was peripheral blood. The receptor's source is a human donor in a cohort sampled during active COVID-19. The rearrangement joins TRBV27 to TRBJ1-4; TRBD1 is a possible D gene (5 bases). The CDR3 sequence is CASSPTPQGSEEKLFF. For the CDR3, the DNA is TGTGCCAGCAGTCCAACCCCCCAGGGTTCGGAGGAAAAACTGTTTTTT.